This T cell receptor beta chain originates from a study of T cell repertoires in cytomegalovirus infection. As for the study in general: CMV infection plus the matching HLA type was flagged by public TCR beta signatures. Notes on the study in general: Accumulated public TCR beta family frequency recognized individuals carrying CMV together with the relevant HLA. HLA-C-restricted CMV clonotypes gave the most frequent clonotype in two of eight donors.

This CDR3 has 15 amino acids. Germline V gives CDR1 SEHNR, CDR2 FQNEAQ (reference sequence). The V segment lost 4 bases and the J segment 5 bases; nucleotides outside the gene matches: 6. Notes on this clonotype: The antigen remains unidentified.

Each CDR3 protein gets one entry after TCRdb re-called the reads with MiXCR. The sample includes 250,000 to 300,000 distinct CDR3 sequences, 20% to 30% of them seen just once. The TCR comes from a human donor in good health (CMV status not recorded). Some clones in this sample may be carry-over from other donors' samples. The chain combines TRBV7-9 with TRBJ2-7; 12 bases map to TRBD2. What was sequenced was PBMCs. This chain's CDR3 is CASSSTSGRIHEQYF. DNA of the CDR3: TGTGCCAGCAGCTCGACTAGCGGGAGAATACACGAGCAGTACTTC.